Listed below are T cell receptor beta chains from one sample, sequenced in a study of T cell clusters in autoimmune cytopenias. TCRdb re-called the multiplex PCR reads, yielding one record per CDR3 amino acid sequence without DNA. In all, the sample yields about 3,500 distinct CDR3 sequences. Sequenced: peripheral blood. These receptors originate from a human donor with an autoimmune cytopenia or autoimmune hepatitis (not recorded which). CDR3s include the opening cysteine and the closing phenylalanine or tryptophan. Clone size is not always given. Where it is, it says once, few, many or a class for expanded clones.

abundance: NA
v_gene: TRBV20-1
j_gene: TRBJ2-7
CDR3aa: CSASSGVTYEQYF

abundance: NA
v_gene: TRBV10-1
j_gene: TRBJ2-1
CDR3aa: CASSEPSRQREGYNEQFF

abundance: NA
v_gene: TRBV7-9
j_gene: TRBJ1-1
CDR3aa: CATLEGNTEAFF

abundance: medium-sized
v_gene: TRBV7-2
j_gene: TRBJ1-1
CDR3aa: CASSRRGGTGSITEAFF

abundance: NA
v_gene: TRBV6-5
j_gene: TRBJ2-1
CDR3aa: CASSPGTGNEQFF

abundance: medium-sized
v_gene: TRBV6-1
j_gene: TRBJ1-1
CDR3aa: CASSLENTEAFF

abundance: NA
v_gene: TRBV18
j_gene: TRBJ1-2
CDR3aa: CASSPPSGTGGAYGYTF

abundance: medium-sized
v_gene: TRBV7-9
j_gene: TRBJ2-3
CDR3aa: CASRPGQPLRNTQYF

abundance: medium-sized
v_gene: TRBV5-6
j_gene: TRBJ1-2
CDR3aa: CASSSERLAGYTF

abundance: medium-sized
v_gene: TRBV6-1
j_gene: TRBJ2-7
CDR3aa: CASSAWGQGVNYEQYF

abundance: NA
v_gene: TRBV5-1
j_gene: TRBJ2-3
CDR3aa: CASSLGLLASGGASTDTQYF

abundance: NA
v_gene: TRBV11-2
j_gene: TRBJ1-5
CDR3aa: CASSLDRGFQPQHF

abundance: large
v_gene: TRBV29-1
j_gene: TRBJ1-3
CDR3aa: CTAGTAGNTIYF

abundance: NA
v_gene: TRBV20-1
j_gene: TRBJ2-5
CDR3aa: CSARPLTSGQETQYF

abundance: NA
v_gene: TRBV5-1
j_gene: TRBJ1-4
CDR3aa: CASSLEGTALATNEKLFF

abundance: NA
v_gene: TRBV5-1
j_gene: TRBJ1-6
CDR3aa: CASSSQPQGNGSPLHF

abundance: NA
v_gene: TRBV4-1
j_gene: TRBJ2-3
CDR3aa: CASSQEGLAGGRGTDTQYF

abundance: medium-sized
v_gene: TRBV27
j_gene: TRBJ2-3
CDR3aa: CASRPPGRTSTDTQYF

abundance: medium-sized
v_gene: TRBV10-3
j_gene: TRBJ1-1
CDR3aa: CATLGTANTEAFF

abundance: medium-sized
v_gene: TRBV19
j_gene: TRBJ2-2
CDR3aa: CASTTVTSGRGFNTGELFF

abundance: medium-sized
v_gene: TRBV10-3
j_gene: TRBJ2-7
CDR3aa: CAISESTGEDEQYF

abundance: NA
v_gene: TRBV5-1
j_gene: TRBJ2-5
CDR3aa: CASSLAGGGTQYF

abundance: NA
v_gene: TRBV5-1
j_gene: TRBJ2-1
CDR3aa: CASSFGGPGNEQFF

abundance: NA
v_gene: TRBV7-9
j_gene: TRBJ2-3
CDR3aa: CASSFWGDTQYF

abundance: NA
v_gene: TRBV7-9
j_gene: TRBJ1-3
CDR3aa: CASSSGGNTNTIYF

abundance: medium-sized
v_gene: TRBV5-4
j_gene: TRBJ2-5
CDR3aa: CASSPTPDRTQETQYF

abundance: medium-sized
v_gene: TRBV5-5
j_gene: TRBJ2-2
CDR3aa: CASSRGQNTGELFF

abundance: NA
v_gene: TRBV28
j_gene: TRBJ1-4
CDR3aa: CASSYPLGGGEKLFF

abundance: medium-sized
v_gene: TRBV20-1
j_gene: TRBJ2-5
CDR3aa: CSANPQETQYF

abundance: medium-sized
v_gene: TRBV18
j_gene: TRBJ1-2
CDR3aa: CASSPRTGLYGYTF

abundance: medium-sized
v_gene: TRBV6-1
j_gene: TRBJ2-7
CDR3aa: CASSEESLGGWGQYF

abundance: medium-sized
v_gene: TRBV11-2
j_gene: TRBJ2-5
CDR3aa: CASSPLRSGGAETQYF

abundance: medium-sized
v_gene: TRBV27
j_gene: TRBJ1-1
CDR3aa: CASSLTDLRTEAFF

abundance: medium-sized
v_gene: TRBV18
j_gene: TRBJ2-3
CDR3aa: CASSPLNSADTQYF

abundance: NA
v_gene: TRBV20-1
j_gene: TRBJ2-2
CDR3aa: CSAPGLAGHTGELFF

abundance: medium-sized
v_gene: TRBV15
j_gene: TRBJ2-6
CDR3aa: CATSRARQVGANVLTF

abundance: medium-sized
v_gene: TRBV28
j_gene: TRBJ1-4
CDR3aa: CASSFERTGGITNEKLFF

abundance: large
v_gene: TRBV19
j_gene: TRBJ2-3
CDR3aa: CASSNPDTQYF

abundance: medium-sized
v_gene: TRBV6-6
j_gene: TRBJ1-5
CDR3aa: CASKGAGLNDPQHF

abundance: medium-sized
v_gene: TRBV18
j_gene: TRBJ1-2
CDR3aa: CASSPDREEYGYTF

abundance: medium-sized
v_gene: TRBV5-4
j_gene: TRBJ2-3
CDR3aa: CASRSGTDTQYF

abundance: medium-sized
v_gene: TRBV6-5
j_gene: TRBJ1-1
CDR3aa: CASSYQTGLGIEAFF

abundance: NA
v_gene: TRBV7-9
j_gene: TRBJ2-1
CDR3aa: CASSRPGGTDEQFF

abundance: large
v_gene: TRBV29-1
j_gene: TRBJ2-5
CDR3aa: CSVARTSGRVETQYF

abundance: NA
v_gene: TRBV11-2
j_gene: TRBJ2-1
CDR3aa: CASSLDRWVQSSYNEQFF

abundance: medium-sized
v_gene: TRBV5-4
j_gene: TRBJ1-6
CDR3aa: CASSPYEQVYNSPLHF

abundance: medium-sized
v_gene: TRBV7-9
j_gene: TRBJ2-7
CDR3aa: CASSRQGAYYEQYF

abundance: medium-sized
v_gene: TRBV19
j_gene: TRBJ2-5
CDR3aa: CASSMGETQYF